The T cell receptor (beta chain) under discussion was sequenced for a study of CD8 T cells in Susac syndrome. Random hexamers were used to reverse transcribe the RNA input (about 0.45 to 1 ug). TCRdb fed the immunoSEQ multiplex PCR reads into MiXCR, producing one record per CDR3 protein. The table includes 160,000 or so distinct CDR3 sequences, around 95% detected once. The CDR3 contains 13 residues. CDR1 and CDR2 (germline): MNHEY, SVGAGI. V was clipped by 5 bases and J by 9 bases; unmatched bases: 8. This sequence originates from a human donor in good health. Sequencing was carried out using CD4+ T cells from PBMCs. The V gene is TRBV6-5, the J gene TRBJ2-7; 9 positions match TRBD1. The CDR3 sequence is CASSPGQGFGQYF. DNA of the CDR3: TGTGCCAGCAGTCCGGGACAGGGTTTTGGGCAGTACTTC.